The T cell receptor beta chain described here comes from a study of blood T cells in healthy people across ages. The wider study: Roughly one uniquely barcoded beta molecule per two T cells was captured.

The CDR3 has 15 amino acids. Deletions cut 6 bases from V and 2 bases from J, with 18 bases between. CDR1 and CDR2 from the germline V gene are DFQATT and SNEGSKA (reference sequence). Points from the study as a whole: When set beside aged donors, long-lived donors presented more naive CD4+ cells and higher diversity.

The authors ran a second PCR of roughly 7 to 11 cycles using a sample-barcoded 5' primer and a J-beta primer mix. Each of the samples gave a minimum of 2.5 million paired-end reads that contained CDR3. Each CDR3 protein is one row after TCRdb ran MiXCR on the 5' RACE reads. The data show around 1,000,000 distinct CDR3 sequences, approximately 25% seen once. This clonotype showed up just a few times. Its matching antigen is unknown. The sample was also reused in another study, on T cells of mothers and their children. Per that study: The second PCR's M1S primer added sample barcodes and 2-4 random nucleotides.

The genes are TRBV20-1 and TRBJ2-3; tentatively, D is TRBD1 (5 bases). The origin of this receptor is a girl aged 2 to 9 in good health. The sequencing input was blood. The chain's CDR3 is CSARSDITTTDTQYF. The CDR3 nucleotides read TGCAGTGCGAGGTCGGACATCACGACCACAGATACGCAGTATTTT.